One sample yielded the 14 T cell receptor beta chains listed below, sequenced in a study of cytomegalovirus exposure and HLA in healthy donors. Clones were read by immunoSEQ multiplex PCR, and TCRdb kept only the in-frame ones, dropping some. The sample has 150,000 or so clones, less than 90% seen once. The source material was PBMCs. All receptors come from a woman between 18 and 29 years old in good health and CMV-seropositive.

V gene TRBV5-4 combines with J gene TRBJ1-1; TRBD1 matches at 9 bases. Germline V gene sequence: CDR1 SGHNT, CDR2 YYREEE (reference sequence). There are 15 residues in the CDR3. Trimming removed 4 bases from V and 1 base from J; junction bases left unmatched: 5. CDR3 residues: CASSLGQGGNTEAFF. Here the CDR3 DNA reads TGTGCCAGCAGCCTGGGACAGGGTGGGAACACTGAAGCTTTCTTT.

The chain links TRBV11-1 to TRBJ2-2; 7 bases are shared with TRBD1. CDR1 is SGHAT, CDR2 FQDESV, per germline (reference sequence). V was pared by 8 bases and J by 2 bases, with 5 bases of the junction left unmatched. The CDR3 consists of 14 residues. The CDR3 DNA is TGTGCCAGCGCGACAGGGATTAACACCGGGGAGCTGTTTTTT. Protein: CASATGINTGELFF.

The rearrangement joins TRBV10-3 to TRBJ1-1, with no clear D. Per germline, CDR1 ENHRY and CDR2 SYGVKD. The CDR3 loop spans 16 amino acids. V shed 4 bases and J shed 1 base, with 16 bases lying between them. The CDR3 DNA follows: TGTGCCATCAGTGGGACGGGGTACACCCAGAACACTGAAGCTTTCTTT. Amino acids: CAISGTGYTQNTEAFF.

V is TRBV19 and J is TRBJ2-2; tentatively, D is TRBD2 (5 bases). There are 18 residues in the CDR3. CDR1 and CDR2 (germline): LNHDA, SQIVND (reference sequence). Trimming took 2 bases from V and 0 from J, leaving 16 bases between them. The CDR3 reads CASSISHSSPTNTGELFF. Written as DNA, the CDR3 is TGTGCCAGTAGTATATCACATTCTAGCCCGACGAACACCGGGGAGCTGTTTTTT.

The CDR3: CASSLQDRVGAGANVLTF. Here the CDR3 DNA reads TGTGCCAGTAGTCTTCAGGACAGGGTAGGGGCTGGGGCCAACGTCCTGACTTTC. The chain carries TRBV19 and TRBJ2-6, with 8 positions matching TRBD1. Unmatched junction bases numbered 11, after V lost 5 bases and J lost 2 bases. The CDR3 covers 18 residues. The germline gives CDR1 LNHDA, CDR2 SQIVND (reference sequence).

The rearrangement links TRBV30 to TRBJ1-5; 8 bases align to TRBD1. There are 15 residues in the CDR3. J gave up 0 bases and V 2 bases, and 3 bases lay outside the gene matches. Germline values: CDR1 GTSNPN, CDR2 SVGIG (reference sequence). The CDR3 DNA is TGTGCCTGGAGTTTTGGGACAGGTAGCAATCAGCCCCAGCATTTT. Encoded protein: CAWSFGTGSNQPQHF. The whole variable domain, remainder taken from reference TRBV30 and TRBJ1-5, is SQTIHQWPATLVQPVGSPLSLECTVEGTSNPNLYWYRQAAGRGLQLLFYSVGIGQISSEVPQNLSASRPQDRQFILSSKKLLLSDSGFYLCAWSFGTGSNQPQHFGDGTRLSIL.

The rearrangement joins TRBV6-5 to TRBJ1-3, with 7 nucleotides matching TRBD1. Trimming at V came to 2 bases and at J to 2 bases, leaving 6 bases not matched to a gene. The CDR3 consists of 16 residues. CDR1 MNHEY and CDR2 SVGAGI come from the germline V gene. CDR3 sequence reads: CASSYQLGTAGNTIYF. In nucleotides, the CDR3 is TGTGCCAGCAGTTACCAACTAGGGACAGCTGGAAACACCATATATTTT.

The V call is TRBV6-5, the J call TRBJ1-4, with TRBD1 as a possible D gene (6 bases). Germline V gene sequence: CDR1 MNHEY, CDR2 SVGAGI. V was pared by 2 bases and J by 8 bases, with 15 bases between. This CDR3 is 15 amino acids long. The CDR3 coding sequence is TGTGCCAGCAGTTACACAACAGGGAGCCGGGAAAAACTGTTTTTT. Protein: CASSYTTGSREKLFF.

CDR3 nucleotides: TGCAGCGTGGCCGCCCGGGGGGCTAGCTTGGAGCAGTACTTC. Its protein product is CSVAARGASLEQYF. The chain combines TRBV29-1 with TRBJ2-7; tentatively, D is TRBD2 (7 bases). In germline, CDR1 is SQVTM, CDR2 ANQGSEA. V lost 6 bases and J 7 bases, leaving 22 bases between the germline ends. CDR3 length equals 14 residues.

The gene calls are TRBV19 and TRBJ2-7, with 10 bases fitting TRBD1. V gave up 5 bases and J gave up 6 bases; unmatched junction bases: 7. This CDR3 has 14 residues. The germline CDR1 and CDR2 sequences are LNHDA and SQIVND (reference sequence). The CDR3 DNA reads TGTGCCAGTAGTGTCTCGGGACAGGGGCCCGAGCAGTACTTC. Protein product: CASSVSGQGPEQYF.

This rearrangement joins TRBV14 to TRBJ2-1, with 10 bases aligning to TRBD2. Germline CDR1 SGHDN, CDR2 FVKESK. V trimming: 3 bases; J trimming: 6 bases; junction bases outside the gene matches: 8. This CDR3 is built from 16 residues. The CDR3 region has the DNA TGTGCCAGCAGCCACACAAGGCTAGCGGGAGCCAATGAGCAGTTCTTC. This sequence encodes CASSHTRLAGANEQFF.

The CDR3 is CASSYRGGTEAFF. CDR3 sequence (DNA): TGTGCCAGCAGCTACAGGGGTGGCACTGAAGCTTTCTTT. J is TRBJ1-1 and V is TRBV7-8; the match to TRBD1 covers 7 bases. Germline assignment: CDR1 SGHVS and CDR2 FQNEAQ. The CDR3 contains 13 residues. Trimming removed 4 bases from V and 4 bases from J; junction bases left unmatched: 3.

The chain is built from TRBV7-2 and TRBJ2-1; D not certain. From germline, CDR1 is SGHTA and CDR2 FQGNSA. This CDR3 has 15 residues. V shed 1 base and J shed 5 bases, with 12 bases lying between them. The CDR3 is CASSLVARIHNEQFF. CDR3 sequence (DNA): TGTGCCAGCAGCTTAGTTGCGAGGATCCACAATGAGCAGTTCTTC. The entire variable domain, with the rest obtained from reference TRBV7-2 and TRBJ2-1, is as follows: GAGVSQSPSNKVTEKGKDVELRCDPISGHTALYWYRQSLGQGLEFLIYFQGNSAPDKSGLPSDRFSAERTGGSVSTLTIQRTQQEDSAVYLCASSLVARIHNEQFFGPGTRLTVL.

The J gene is TRBJ2-2, the V gene TRBV5-1, with 13 bases identical to TRBD2. CDR1 and CDR2 from the germline V gene are SGHRS and YFSETQ. V lost 4 bases to trimming and J lost 6 bases; unmatched junction nucleotides: 6. CDR3 length equals 16 residues. The CDR3 reads CASSRTSGRAAGELFF. DNA for the CDR3: TGCGCCAGCAGCAGAACTAGCGGGAGGGCCGCCGGGGAGCTGTTTTTT.